These 22 T cell receptor beta chains came from one sample sequenced in a study of blood T cell repertoires in COVID-19. Libraries were prepared by immunoSEQ multiplex PCR; TCRdb keeps only in-frame clonotypes and omits some of them. The table shows approximately 90,000 clones, with approximately 80% occurring only once. The sequencing input was peripheral blood. The origin of the receptors is a woman older than 75 with active or convalescent COVID-19.

As DNA, the CDR3 is TGTGCCAGTAGCAGATCACTAGCGGGGGCCTACGAGCAGTACTTC. This codes for CASSRSLAGAYEQYF. This chain links TRBV19 with TRBJ2-7; TRBD2 matches 11 bases. The CDR3 is made up of 15 amino acids. Looked up from germline, CDR1 is LNHDA and CDR2 is SQIVND (reference sequence). V trimming: 6 bases; J trimming: 2 bases; junction bases outside the gene matches: 6.

V and J are TRBV7-2 and TRBJ2-5; the match to TRBD2 covers 7 bases. Germline V lookup: CDR1 SGHTA, CDR2 FQGNSA. This CDR3 has 18 amino acids. J gave up 1 base and V 2 bases, and 13 bases lay outside the gene matches. Here the CDR3 DNA reads TGTGCCAGCAGCTTATCGGGCAGGGCTAGCGGACTCCAAGAGACCCAGTACTTC. Amino acids: CASSLSGRASGLQETQYF.

The CDR3, as DNA: TGTGCCAGCAGTGAAGCCCCACAGGGGTCACCCCTCCACTTT. Translating it yields CASSEAPQGSPLHF. The V gene is TRBV6-1, the J gene TRBJ1-6; 7 bases are shared with TRBD1. In germline, CDR1 is MNHNS, CDR2 SASEGT. V lost 0 bases to trimming and J lost 10 bases; unmatched junction nucleotides: 3. The CDR3 totals 14 residues.

This chain uses TRBV5-1 with TRBJ1-1, with 11 bases matching TRBD1. Germline V gives CDR1 SGHRS, CDR2 YFSETQ. The V segment lost 4 bases and the J segment 3 bases; nucleotides outside the gene matches: 5. The CDR3 consists of 15 residues. The CDR3 nucleotides are TGCGCCAGCAGCCCAGGACAGGGGGCGGACACTGAAGCTTTCTTT. This gives the protein CASSPGQGADTEAFF.

This clone was detected only once. The genes are TRBV28 and TRBJ2-7; TRBD1 agrees at 7 bases. The trim removed 5 bases at V and 3 bases at J, leaving 13 bases unmatched. This CDR3 comprises 16 residues. CDR1 is MDHEN, CDR2 SYDVKM, per germline. CDR3 DNA sequence: TGTGCCAGCAGTACGCGACAGGGCAATTTCTTCTACGAGCAGTACTTC. It yields the protein CASSTRQGNFFYEQYF. The variable domain in full, with the rest retrieved from reference TRBV28 and TRBJ2-7, is DVKVTQSSRYLVKRTGEKVFLECVQDMDHENMFWYRQDPGLGLRLIYFSYDVKMKEKGDIPEGYSVSREKKERFSLILESASTNQTSMYLCASSTRQGNFFYEQYFGPGTRLTVT.

This clone was seen once. The chain is built from TRBV6-2 or TRBV6-3 and TRBJ2-1; D remains unclear. Trimming removed 6 bases from V and 8 bases from J, with 11 bases in between. Per germline, CDR1 MNHEY and CDR2 SVGEGT. The CDR3 runs to 12 residues. This CDR3 reads CASSLTRYEQFF. DNA of the CDR3: TGTGCCAGCAGCCTAACGAGATATGAGCAGTTCTTC.

This clone occurred a few times. The chain couples TRBV7-8 to TRBJ1-4; 12 bases map to TRBD1. CDR1 and CDR2 from the germline V gene are SGHVS and FQNEAQ. V lost 9 bases and J lost 6; bases outside the gene matches: 11. CDR3 size: 16 residues. The CDR3 loop reads CASSPGQGAWDEKLFF. The CDR3, as DNA: TGTGCCAGTTCCCCGGGACAGGGGGCTTGGGATGAAAAACTGTTTTTT.

The rearrangement links TRBV9 to TRBJ1-2, with 9 bases lining up with TRBD1. Looked up from germline, CDR1 is SGDLS and CDR2 is YYNGEE. The CDR3 sequence is 15 residues long. The trim removed 3 bases at V and 3 bases at J, leaving 6 bases unmatched. In DNA, the CDR3 is TGTGCCAGCAGCGCCCAGGGACAGGGCTACTATGGCTACACCTTC. Amino acid sequence: CASSAQGQGYYGYTF.

This clone was counted only a few times. CDR3 sequence reads: CASSPDRGETQYF. CDR3 in DNA: TGTGCCAGCAGCCCGGACCGGGGGGAGACCCAGTACTTC. V is TRBV7-3 and J is TRBJ2-5, with TRBD2 as a possible D gene (6 bases). Germline V gene data show CDR1 as SGHTA and CDR2 as FQGTGA. This CDR3 contains 13 residues. V was shortened by 5 bases and J by 5 bases, with 12 bases between the two germline ends.

The gene calls are TRBV19 and TRBJ2-7, with D possibly TRBD2 on 6 matching bases. The CDR3 is 15 residues long. V was shortened by 3 bases and J by 3 bases, with 15 bases between the two germline ends. The germline CDR1 and CDR2 sequences are LNHDA and SQIVND (reference sequence). The CDR3: CASSIGTDGSYEQYF. The CDR3 DNA sequence: TGTGCCAGTAGTATCGGGACCGACGGGAGCTACGAGCAGTACTTC.

DNA of the CDR3: TGTGCCAGCAGGCCCGACGGGGTAGAGCCCCAGCATTTT. It is translated as CASRPDGVEPQHF. The chain combines TRBV28 with TRBJ1-5; D gene uncertain. CDR1 MDHEN and CDR2 SYDVKM come from the germline V gene. The CDR3 is 13 residues long. The V and J ends lost 6 bases and 8 bases respectively, with 14 bases between them.

This chain joins TRBV6-5 and TRBJ1-2, with D perhaps TRBD1 (5 bases). The CDR3 loop spans 15 amino acids. CDR1 is MNHEY and CDR2 is SVGAGI in the germline V gene. Trimming pared 5 bases from V and 0 bases from J, leaving 13 bases between. As DNA, the CDR3 is TGTGCCAGCAGTCACAGGCCGGTAGCTAACTATGGCTACACCTTC. Encoded protein: CASSHRPVANYGYTF.

The chain employs TRBV7-2 and TRBJ2-3, with 11 bases lining up with TRBD2. Germline V gene data show CDR1 as SGHTA and CDR2 as FQGNSA. J gave up 2 bases and V 5 bases, and 6 bases lay outside the gene matches. The CDR3 is made up of 16 amino acids. CDR3 sequence reads: CASSELAGAHTDTQYF. The CDR3 DNA is TGTGCCAGCAGCGAACTAGCGGGGGCCCACACAGATACGCAGTATTTT.

The CDR3 sequence: CASGLVSSYEQYF. The CDR3 DNA follows: TGTGCTAGTGGTTTGGTTTCCAGCTACGAGCAGTACTTC. The genes are TRBV12-5 and TRBJ2-7; D unresolved. V dropped 0 bases and J dropped 3 bases, with 6 bases sitting between them. Germline V gene lookup returns CDR1 LGHNT and CDR2 FRNRAP. The CDR3 has 13 amino acids.

This sequence joins TRBV2 and TRBJ2-3; D may be TRBD2 (5 bases). Germline V lookup: CDR1 SNHLY, CDR2 FYNNEI. The CDR3 runs to 12 residues. Trimming pared 4 bases from V and 5 bases from J, leaving 7 bases between. CDR3 protein: CASSVAGDTQYF. CDR3 DNA sequence: TGTGCCAGCAGTGTGGCGGGAGATACGCAGTATTTT.

This chain connects TRBV10-3 to TRBJ1-1; TRBD1 is a possible D gene (6 bases). The germline V and J ends were trimmed by 6 bases and 5 bases, with 13 bases remaining between them. The CDR3 covers 13 residues. Germline V lookup: CDR1 ENHRY, CDR2 SYGVKD. The CDR3: CAISGRGGTEAFF. CDR3 DNA: TGTGCCATCAGCGGCAGGGGAGGGACTGAAGCTTTCTTT.

The chain links TRBV5-6 to TRBJ2-3; D might be TRBD2 (7 bases). This CDR3 spans 16 amino acids. The V gene lost 3 bases and the J gene lost 4 bases, with 18 bases spanning the gap. CDR1 SGHDT and CDR2 YYEEEE come from the germline V gene. CDR3 residues: CASSWGGLTSPDTQYF. CDR3 sequence (DNA): TGTGCCAGCAGCTGGGGGGGCCTGACAAGTCCAGATACGCAGTATTTT. Variable domain in full (rest from reference TRBV5-6 and TRBJ2-3): DAGVTQSPTHLIKTRGQQVTLRCSPKSGHDTVSWYQQALGQGPQFIFQYYEEEERQRGNFPDRFSGHQFPNYSSELNVNALLLGDSALYLCASSWGGLTSPDTQYFGPGTRLTVL.

V and J are TRBV9 and TRBJ2-7; D may be TRBD1 (6 bases). CDR1 is SGDLS and CDR2 is YYNGEE in the germline V gene. The CDR3 is 16 amino acids. The V end lost 4 bases, the J end lost 0 bases, and 17 bases lay between the germline ends. The CDR3 region is CASSRLRQASSYEQYF. The CDR3 DNA follows: TGTGCCAGCAGCAGACTCAGACAGGCCAGCTCCTACGAGCAGTACTTC.

J is TRBJ2-6 and V is TRBV7-6; maybe TRBD1 (6 bases). V lost 0 bases, J lost 2 bases, and 11 bases lay in between. CDR1 is SGHVS, CDR2 FNYEAQ, per germline. This CDR3 comprises 17 residues. CDR3: CASSLALGGAGANVLTF. DNA of the CDR3: TGTGCCAGCAGCTTAGCGTTAGGGGGAGCTGGGGCCAACGTCCTGACTTTC.

This clone has a handful of counts. The chain carries TRBV3-1 (or the pseudogene TRBV3-2) and TRBJ2-7; 8 bases fit TRBD1. Germline CDR1 is LGHDT and CDR2 is YNNKEL (reference sequence). The CDR3 totals 15 residues. V lost 5 bases and J lost 2; bases outside the gene matches: 8. This CDR3 reads CASSLGTGPAYEQYF. In nucleotides, the CDR3 is TGTGCCAGCAGCTTAGGGACAGGTCCCGCCTACGAGCAGTACTTC.

The chain carries TRBV28 and TRBJ1-1; unclear D gene. Per germline, CDR1 MDHEN and CDR2 SYDVKM. Trimming took 5 bases from V and 10 from J, leaving 11 bases between them. The CDR3 has 11 residues. The CDR3 nucleotides read TGTGCCAGCAGTCGTCACTGGGCAGCTTTCTTT. Translating it yields CASSRHWAAFF.

V usage is TRBV20-1 and J usage is TRBJ2-3, with D possibly TRBD2 on 6 matching bases. In germline, CDR1 is DFQATT, CDR2 SNEGSKA (reference sequence). Trimming cost V 8 bases and J 7 bases, with 13 bases left between them. This CDR3 contains 11 residues. The CDR3 sequence is CSCGGRNTQYF. The CDR3 DNA sequence: TGCAGTTGTGGAGGGAGGAATACGCAGTATTTT.